This T cell receptor beta chain was sequenced in a study of vaccination effects on CD4 cells after COVID-19. Culturing for about 10 days preceded CD4+ T cell isolation. Either the BNT162b2 or mRNA-1273 vaccine was given to participants in two doses. As to this clone: Antigen specificity is unknown.

Study outcomes and limitations: Only 1 of 255 vaccine-induced clones from healthy vaccinees cross-reacted with common cold coronaviruses. There were few convalescent patients in the study and no early post-infection timepoints.

Germline-derived CDR1 and CDR2 are MNHEY and SVGAGI. The length of the CDR3 is 13 residues. Trimming left V 6 bases short and J 3 bases short, with 11 bases between. Using immunoSEQ multiplex PCR, the repertoire was profiled, and TCRdb retains in-frame clones only, with some absent. The table lists 65,000 to 90,000 clones, around 69% of them singletons. The chain couples TRBV6-5 to TRBJ1-2; no clear D gene. The origin of this receptor is a human donor who received a COVID-19 vaccine. This sample comprised CD4+ T cells from PBMCs cultured without peptide, obtained after COVID-19 vaccination. This CDR3 reads CASSLAGDYGYTF. The CDR3 region has the DNA TGTGCCAGCAGCCTAGCCGGGGACTATGGCTACACCTTC.